These T cell receptor beta chains were read from a single sample in a study of neurological immune-mediated disorders. TCRdb recomputed calls from the 5' RACE reads with MiXCR, one row per CDR3 protein. The profile shows about 48,000 distinct CDR3 sequences, approximately 6.2% of them singletons. The sequenced sample consisted of CD4+ T cells from blood. The receptor source for this set is a woman aged 18-29 years with multiple sclerosis. The CDR3 runs from the conserved cysteine through the conserved F or W. The D gene is left open where the match is weak. A row's size may be missing; if present it is once, few, many or a size class.

clone size: many
V gene: TRBV4-3
J gene: TRBJ2-1
D gene: NA
CDR3 protein: CASSQDWLGGNEQFF
CDR3 DNA: TGCGCCAGCAGCCAAGATTGGTTAGGGGGCAATGAGCAGTTCTTC

clone size: many
V gene: TRBV20-1
J gene: TRBJ2-5
D gene: TRBD2
CDR3 protein: CSARTAGGLETQYF
CDR3 DNA: TGCAGTGCCCGGACGGCGGGGGGGCTCGAGACCCAGTACTTC

clone size: many
V gene: TRBV20-1
J gene: TRBJ1-2
D gene: NA
CDR3 protein: CSARWGAPNGYTF
CDR3 DNA: TGCAGTGCTCGGTGGGGAGCCCCGAATGGCTACACCTTC

clone size: many
V gene: TRBV12-3/TRBV12-4
J gene: TRBJ2-1
D gene: TRBD2
CDR3 protein: CASSSLAGGTLDEQFF
CDR3 DNA: TGTGCCAGCAGTTCACTAGCGGGGGGGACCCTGGATGAGCAGTTCTTC

clone size: NA
V gene: TRBV5-4
J gene: TRBJ1-6
D gene: TRBD1
CDR3 protein: CASSLVDRDNSPLHF
CDR3 DNA: TGTGCCAGCAGCCTAGTGGACAGGGATAATTCACCCCTCCACTTT

clone size: many
V gene: TRBV7-2
J gene: TRBJ2-7
D gene: NA
CDR3 protein: CASIEPGGASHEQYF
CDR3 DNA: TGTGCCAGCATCGAACCCGGGGGTGCGTCCCACGAGCAGTACTTC

clone size: many
V gene: TRBV12-3/TRBV12-4
J gene: TRBJ1-6
D gene: TRBD1
CDR3 protein: CASARDRGFSSYNSPLHF
CDR3 DNA: TGTGCCAGCGCCCGGGACAGGGGGTTTAGCTCCTATAATTCACCCCTCCACTTT

clone size: many
V gene: TRBV18
J gene: TRBJ1-4
D gene: NA
CDR3 protein: CASSPPWTTNEKLFF
CDR3 DNA: TGTGCCAGCTCACCTCCGTGGACAACTAATGAAAAACTGTTTTTT

clone size: NA
V gene: TRBV9
J gene: TRBJ2-7
D gene: NA
CDR3 protein: CASSVGGLASYEQYF
CDR3 DNA: TGTGCCAGCAGCGTAGGGGGGCTAGCTTCCTACGAGCAGTACTTC

clone size: many
V gene: TRBV11-2
J gene: TRBJ2-3
D gene: NA
CDR3 protein: CASSLVGDLASDTQYF
CDR3 DNA: TGTGCCAGCAGCTTAGTTGGGGACCTGGCTTCAGATACGCAGTATTTT

clone size: many
V gene: TRBV20-1
J gene: TRBJ1-5
D gene: NA
CDR3 protein: CSARSWGLEQPQHF
CDR3 DNA: TGCAGTGCTAGGTCTTGGGGGCTAGAGCAGCCCCAGCATTTT

clone size: many
V gene: TRBV20-1
J gene: TRBJ2-5
D gene: NA
CDR3 protein: CSARWGSETQYF
CDR3 DNA: TGCAGTGCTAGATGGGGGTCAGAGACCCAGTACTTC

clone size: medium-sized
V gene: TRBV28
J gene: TRBJ1-2
D gene: NA
CDR3 protein: CASSFWEGPYGYTF
CDR3 DNA: TGTGCCAGCAGTTTTTGGGAGGGACCCTATGGCTACACCTTC

clone size: NA
V gene: TRBV7-8
J gene: TRBJ1-3
D gene: NA
CDR3 protein: CASSLAGVYGNTIYF
CDR3 DNA: TGTGCCAGCAGCTTAGCAGGGGTTTATGGAAACACCATATATTTT

clone size: many
V gene: TRBV5-1
J gene: TRBJ2-3
D gene: TRBD2
CDR3 protein: CASRRTVTSGFADTQYF
CDR3 DNA: TGCGCCAGCAGGCGTACTGTGACTAGCGGGTTCGCAGATACGCAGTATTTT

clone size: NA
V gene: TRBV28
J gene: TRBJ1-3
D gene: NA
CDR3 protein: CASSPPRGSSGNTIYF
CDR3 DNA: TGTGCCAGCAGTCCACCCCGGGGCAGCTCTGGAAACACCATATATTTT

clone size: many
V gene: TRBV11-2
J gene: TRBJ2-2
D gene: NA
CDR3 protein: CASSETHTGELFF
CDR3 DNA: TGTGCCAGCAGCGAGACTCACACCGGGGAGCTGTTTTTT

clone size: many
V gene: TRBV18
J gene: TRBJ2-1
D gene: TRBD1
CDR3 protein: CASSPPETGGYNEQFF
CDR3 DNA: TGTGCCAGCTCACCACCGGAGACAGGGGGATACAATGAGCAGTTCTTC

clone size: once
V gene: TRBV20-1
J gene: TRBJ2-1
D gene: NA
CDR3 protein: CSARETGISYNEQFF
CDR3 DNA: TGCAGTGCTAGGGAAACAGGGATCTCCTACAATGAGCAGTTCTTC

clone size: many
V gene: TRBV20-1
J gene: TRBJ2-3
D gene: NA
CDR3 protein: CSVGGGSTDTQYF
CDR3 DNA: TGCAGTGTCGGGGGAGGAAGCACAGATACGCAGTATTTT

clone size: many
V gene: TRBV21-1
J gene: TRBJ1-1
D gene: NA
CDR3 protein: CASSGRDGKNTEAFF
CDR3 DNA: TGTGCCAGCAGCGGCCGGGACGGAAAGAACACTGAAGCTTTCTTT

clone size: many
V gene: TRBV20-1
J gene: TRBJ2-1
D gene: NA
CDR3 protein: CSARRGARDEQFF
CDR3 DNA: TGCAGTGCCCGAAGGGGGGCCAGGGATGAGCAGTTCTTC

clone size: many
V gene: TRBV7-2
J gene: TRBJ2-4
D gene: TRBD1
CDR3 protein: CASSLDRAQNIQYF
CDR3 DNA: TGTGCCAGCAGCCTGGACAGGGCACAAAACATTCAGTACTTC

clone size: many
V gene: TRBV10-3
J gene: TRBJ2-5
D gene: NA
CDR3 protein: CAITYPYRVIETQYF
CDR3 DNA: TGTGCCATCACCTACCCCTACCGGGTTATAGAGACCCAGTACTTC

clone size: NA
V gene: TRBV7-9
J gene: TRBJ2-5
D gene: TRBD1
CDR3 protein: CASSSTGIETQYF
CDR3 DNA: TGTGCCAGCAGCTCGACAGGGATTGAGACCCAGTACTTC

clone size: many
V gene: TRBV5-1
J gene: TRBJ1-5
D gene: TRBD1
CDR3 protein: CASSIGQGHQPQHF
CDR3 DNA: TGCGCCAGCAGCATAGGACAGGGGCATCAGCCCCAGCATTTT

clone size: many
V gene: TRBV4-3
J gene: TRBJ1-1
D gene: NA
CDR3 protein: CASSQDLIRGNTEAFF
CDR3 DNA: TGCGCCAGCAGCCAAGATCTTATCCGGGGGAACACTGAAGCTTTCTTT

clone size: many
V gene: TRBV6-5
J gene: TRBJ1-6
D gene: TRBD1
CDR3 protein: CASSYRQGNSPLHF
CDR3 DNA: TGTGCCAGCAGTTACAGACAGGGTAATTCACCCCTCCACTTT

clone size: many
V gene: TRBV20-1
J gene: TRBJ1-2
D gene: TRBD1
CDR3 protein: CSANTPSQGEGGYTF
CDR3 DNA: TGCAGTGCCAACACCCCTTCACAGGGGGAGGGTGGCTACACCTTC

clone size: NA
V gene: TRBV30
J gene: TRBJ1-4
D gene: NA
CDR3 protein: CAWSGYFNEKLFF
CDR3 DNA: TGTGCCTGGAGTGGCTACTTTAATGAAAAACTGTTTTTT

clone size: many
V gene: TRBV5-1
J gene: TRBJ2-3
D gene: TRBD1
CDR3 protein: CASCNGQGATDTQYF
CDR3 DNA: TGCGCCAGCTGCAACGGACAGGGGGCCACAGATACGCAGTATTTT

clone size: many
V gene: TRBV15
J gene: TRBJ1-2
D gene: NA
CDR3 protein: CATSTGVRYGYTF
CDR3 DNA: TGTGCCACCAGCACGGGGGTTAGGTATGGCTACACCTTC

clone size: NA
V gene: TRBV2
J gene: TRBJ2-3
D gene: NA
CDR3 protein: CASTLRSRTDTQYF
CDR3 DNA: TGTGCCAGCACCCTCAGGAGTCGTACAGATACGCAGTATTTT

clone size: many
V gene: TRBV12-3/TRBV12-4
J gene: TRBJ2-1
D gene: TRBD1
CDR3 protein: CASSPGTGVLLEQFF
CDR3 DNA: TGTGCCAGCAGTCCCGGGACAGGGGTTCTTCTTGAGCAGTTCTTC

clone size: many
V gene: TRBV7-2
J gene: TRBJ2-3
D gene: NA
CDR3 protein: CASSLAGVGNTQYF
CDR3 DNA: TGTGCCAGCAGCTTAGCGGGAGTTGGCAATACGCAGTATTTT

clone size: many
V gene: TRBV4-3
J gene: TRBJ2-6
D gene: NA
CDR3 protein: CASSPGASGANVLTF
CDR3 DNA: TGCGCCAGCAGCCCGGGGGCCTCTGGGGCCAACGTCCTGACTTTC

clone size: few
V gene: TRBV19
J gene: TRBJ1-5
D gene: TRBD1
CDR3 protein: CASTDRGNQPQHF
CDR3 DNA: TGTGCCAGTACCGACAGGGGCAATCAGCCCCAGCATTTT

clone size: many
V gene: TRBV12-3/TRBV12-4
J gene: TRBJ1-5
D gene: NA
CDR3 protein: CASNQGRDQPQHF
CDR3 DNA: TGTGCCAGCAACCAGGGTCGAGATCAGCCCCAGCATTTT